One sample yielded the 30 T cell receptor beta chains listed below, sequenced in a study of control samples from healthy donors and cancer patients. The repertoire was sequenced with immunoSEQ multiplex PCR; TCRdb's copy has only in-frame clones and lacks some. The sample includes 69,000 or so clones, about 94% of them seen just once. The material sequenced was blood. The receptors originated from a young woman in good health.

This clone appeared a few times. The chain uses TRBV9 and TRBJ2-2, with D unresolved. There are 13 residues in the CDR3. Germline values: CDR1 SGDLS, CDR2 YYNGEE. The V gene lost 1 base and the J gene lost 4 bases, with 5 bases spanning the gap. CDR3 protein: CASSVRSTGELFF. CDR3 sequence (DNA): TGTGCCAGCAGCGTAAGAAGCACCGGGGAGCTGTTTTTT.

The chain employs TRBV4-1 and TRBJ2-7; the D gene is possibly TRBD2 (7 bases). CDR3 length equals 14 residues. V lost 6 bases and J lost 2, with 14 bases in between. CDR1 MGHRA and CDR2 YSYEKL come from the germline V gene. The CDR3 here is CASSTGGTTYEQYF. The CDR3 DNA reads as TGCGCCAGCAGTACGGGGGGCACCACCTACGAGCAGTACTTC.

This chain links TRBV14 with TRBJ1-6; unclear D gene. Germline CDR1 SGHDN, CDR2 FVKESK. The CDR3 is made up of 13 amino acids. Trimming cost V 1 base and J 7 bases, with 5 bases left between them. The CDR3 nucleotides read TGTGCCAGCAGCCAAGTCTGGAATTCACCCCTCCACTTT. Translating gives CASSQVWNSPLHF.

The V gene is TRBV24-1, the J gene TRBJ2-1, with TRBD2 identical over 8 bases. Trimming removed 3 bases from V and 10 bases from J; junction bases left unmatched: 7. This CDR3 spans 14 amino acids. Germline CDR1 and CDR2: KGHDR and SFDVKD. In DNA, the CDR3 is TGTGCCACCAGTGATCCTTCGGGGGGGCGGGAGCAGTTCTTC. It specifies CATSDPSGGREQFF.

This chain connects TRBV7-6 to TRBJ1-1, with D possibly TRBD1 on 5 matching bases. The CDR3 spans 13 residues. CDR1 is SGHVS and CDR2 is FNYEAQ in the germline V gene. The V end lost 2 bases, the J end lost 8 bases, and 12 bases lay between the germline ends. The CDR3 spells CASSLIGGSEAFF. The CDR3 nucleotides read TGTGCCAGCAGCTTAATTGGGGGATCCGAAGCTTTCTTT.

This chain joins TRBV5-4 and TRBJ1-4; D is possibly TRBD1 (6 bases). Trimming removed 0 bases at V and 7 bases at J, with 10 bases between. CDR1 SGHNT and CDR2 YYREEE come from the germline V gene (reference sequence). CDR3 length: 14 residues. CDR3 protein: CASSLDQGSEKLFF. The CDR3 nucleotides read TGTGCCAGCAGCTTGGATCAGGGGTCTGAAAAACTGTTTTTT.

The chain carries TRBV2 and TRBJ1-5; possibly TRBD1 for D (6 bases). Germline V gene data show CDR1 as SNHLY and CDR2 as FYNNEI. V shed 5 bases and J shed 2 bases, with 13 bases lying between them. The CDR3 contains 15 residues. CDR3 sequence (DNA): TGTGCCAGCAGTTGGGGGGGCGCGGGCAATCAGCCCCAGCATTTT. It codes for CASSWGGAGNQPQHF.

The chain has TRBV4-1 and TRBJ2-3, with 7 positions matching TRBD1. The J segment lost 3 bases and the V segment lost 3 bases, leaving 12 bases of the junction unmatched. The CDR3 contains 17 residues. Germline assignment: CDR1 MGHRA and CDR2 YSYEKL. In nucleotides, the CDR3 is TGCGCCAGCAGCCAGCCGGGACAGAAGGGAAAAACAGATACGCAGTATTTT. It translates to CASSQPGQKGKTDTQYF.

The chain combines TRBV3-1 (or the pseudogene TRBV3-2) with TRBJ2-5, with D unclear. There are 14 residues in the CDR3. CDR1 and CDR2 from the germline V gene are LGHDT and YNNKEL (reference sequence). V was pared by 3 bases and J by 5 bases, with 13 bases between. This CDR3 reads CASSQLGSSETQYF. CDR3 DNA sequence: TGTGCCAGCAGCCAGCTGGGTAGTTCGGAGACCCAGTACTTC.

A single count supports this clone. The chain joins TRBV4-1 to TRBJ1-1, with D perhaps TRBD1 (6 bases). Per germline, CDR1 MGHRA and CDR2 YSYEKL. The CDR3 spans 17 residues. Trimming took off 5 bases at V and 1 base at J, with 20 bases between the two ends. For the CDR3, the DNA is TGCGCCAGCAGCAGGGGGAATTGGGACACTAGGAACACTGAAGCTTTCTTT. Translating gives CASSRGNWDTRNTEAFF.

The V gene is TRBV3-1 (or the pseudogene TRBV3-2), the J gene TRBJ1-6; the D is unclear. V dropped 1 base and J dropped 8 bases, with 9 bases sitting between them. Germline V gene data show CDR1 as LGHDT and CDR2 as YNNKEL (reference sequence). The length of the CDR3 is 14 residues. The chain's CDR3 is CASSQVSRDSPLHF. Written as DNA, the CDR3 is TGTGCCAGCAGCCAAGTTAGCCGCGATTCACCCCTCCACTTT.

This sequence joins TRBV6-6 and TRBJ1-6; the D gene is possibly TRBD1 (5 bases). This CDR3 is 13 amino acids long. Germline V gene data show CDR1 as MNHNY and CDR2 as SVGAGI (reference sequence). V was cut by 9 bases and J by 5 bases, with 11 bases left in between. The CDR3 bases are TGTGCCAGTAGTACAGGAGATAATTCACCCCTCCACTTT. Encoded protein: CASSTGDNSPLHF.

This clone occurred once. The V and J genes are TRBV29-1 and TRBJ1-1; D remains unclear. V was cut by 1 base and J by 6 bases, with 9 bases left in between. The CDR3 runs 12 residues. Germline CDR1 reads SQVTM; CDR2 reads ANQGSEA. The CDR3 DNA follows: TGCAGCGTTGAAGGCCTTGGCGCTGAAGCTTTCTTT. Encoded protein: CSVEGLGAEAFF.

The chain carries TRBV4-1 and TRBJ2-3; 10 nucleotides line up with TRBD2. Losses at the gene ends were 5 bases for V and 4 bases for J; bases not matched to a gene: 12. The CDR3 length is 17 residues. Germline loops: CDR1 MGHRA, CDR2 YSYEKL. The CDR3 DNA reads TGCGCCAGCAGCTTTAGCGGGGGGCCGACCGGTCCAGATACGCAGTATTTT. Translation: CASSFSGGPTGPDTQYF.

This CDR3 is CASMKRGGGNTGELFF. CDR3 sequence (DNA): TGTGCCAGCATGAAGCGGGGGGGAGGGAACACCGGGGAGCTGTTTTTT. The J gene is TRBJ2-2, the V gene TRBV3-1 (or the pseudogene TRBV3-2); 10 bases are shared with TRBD2. The germline CDR1 and CDR2 sequences are LGHDT and YNNKEL (reference sequence). With 7 bases clipped from V and 1 base from J, the junction kept 6 bases outside the gene matches. The CDR3 runs 16 residues.

The V call is TRBV6-5, the J call TRBJ2-1; D is unclear. Trimming stripped 7 bases from V and 14 bases from J, with 18 bases between. There are 12 residues in the CDR3. Germline CDR1 reads MNHEY; CDR2 reads SVGAGI. The CDR3 DNA reads as TGTGCCAGCACTACGGGTAGCAGTAAGGAGTTCTTC. Translated: CASTTGSSKEFF.

The chain employs TRBV5-5 and TRBJ2-7; 9 nucleotides match TRBD1. Germline V gene lookup returns CDR1 SGHKS and CDR2 YYEKEE (reference sequence). V was clipped by 7 bases and J by 1 base; unmatched bases: 9. This CDR3 region has 15 residues. The CDR3 DNA reads TGTGCCAGCTACCTGGGGACAGGGATTTCCTACGAGCAGTACTTC. Translation: CASYLGTGISYEQYF.

The V call is TRBV2, the J call TRBJ1-1, with a tentative D call TRBD1 (6 bases). Trimming pared 7 bases from V and 10 bases from J, leaving 16 bases between. CDR3 length: 12 amino acids. The germline V gene encodes CDR1 SNHLY and CDR2 FYNNEI. CDR3 nucleotides: TGTGCCAGCACTACTCGGACAGTTGGAGCTTTCTTT. This encodes CASTTRTVGAFF.

The chain carries TRBV2 and TRBJ1-3, with a possible D match to TRBD1 (6 bases). Germline assignment: CDR1 SNHLY and CDR2 FYNNEI. V was cut by 4 bases and J by 0 bases, with 10 bases left in between. CDR3 length: 15 amino acids. The CDR3 DNA is TGTGCCAGCAGTGGGGACATCAGCTCTGGAAACACCATATATTTT. This encodes CASSGDISSGNTIYF.

J is TRBJ2-3 and V is TRBV5-1; 11 bases line up with TRBD2. After removal of 4 bases from V and 4 bases from J, the junction contained 5 bases not matched to a gene. Germline lookup yields CDR1 SGHRS and CDR2 YFSETQ. The CDR3 spans 15 residues. The CDR3 region has the DNA TGCGCCAGCAGCCCCATTAGCGGGGGGGCAGATACGCAGTATTTT. Translated, it gives CASSPISGGADTQYF.

This chain uses TRBV28 with TRBJ1-5, with D maybe TRBD1 (5 bases). The CDR3 has 15 amino acids. CDR1 MDHEN and CDR2 SYDVKM come from the germline V gene. The CDR3 region is CATRDGAYSNQPQHF. The CDR3 DNA sequence: TGTGCGACCAGGGATGGGGCATATAGCAATCAGCCCCAGCATTTT.

V and J are TRBV5-1 and TRBJ2-5, with D unclear. V gave up 0 bases and J gave up 2 bases, with 5 bases separating them. CDR3 length: 13 residues. Germline CDR1 SGHRS, CDR2 YFSETQ. As DNA, the CDR3 is TGCGCCAGCAGCTTGGCCCAGCAAGAGACCCAGTACTTC. This translates into CASSLAQQETQYF.

The chain recombines TRBV7-2 with TRBJ2-2; D gene ambiguous. The CDR3 loop spans 13 amino acids. Trimming removed 3 bases from V and 3 bases from J, with 5 bases in between. Per the germline V gene, CDR1 is SGHTA and CDR2 is FQGNSA. The CDR3 DNA sequence: TGTGCCAGCAGCTTCAGTTACACCGGGGAGCTGTTTTTT. Protein product: CASSFSYTGELFF.

The chain joins TRBV3-1 (or the pseudogene TRBV3-2) to TRBJ1-2; 7 bases line up with TRBD1. Per the germline V gene, CDR1 is LGHDT and CDR2 is YNNKEL (reference sequence). J gave up 6 bases and V 4 bases, and 8 bases lay outside the gene matches. The CDR3 is 14 amino acids. In DNA, the CDR3 is TGTGCCAGCAGCCTCGGGACAGTATCTAATGGCTACACCTTC. Protein product: CASSLGTVSNGYTF.

The V gene is TRBV5-6, the J gene TRBJ2-2; no reliable D call. V was pared by 4 bases and J by 6 bases, with 7 bases between. Germline assignment: CDR1 SGHDT and CDR2 YYEEEE. The CDR3 sequence is 12 residues long. CDR3 DNA: TGTGCCAGCAGCCTCTTGGCCGGGGAGCTGTTTTTT. Protein: CASSLLAGELFF.

The chain combines TRBV12-3 or TRBV12-4 with TRBJ1-1, with 7 nucleotides matching TRBD1. V shed 8 bases, J shed 5 bases, and the junction held 8 bases outside the gene matches. The CDR3 spans 13 residues. CDR3 sequence reads: CASRDRSVTEAFF. DNA of the CDR3: TGTGCCAGCCGGGACAGAAGTGTTACTGAAGCTTTCTTT.

This clone was seen once. This rearrangement joins TRBV6-5 to TRBJ1-2, with no clear D. Germline loops: CDR1 MNHEY, CDR2 SVGAGI. The length of the CDR3 is 14 residues. V dropped 0 bases and J dropped 7 bases, with 12 bases sitting between them. CDR3 sequence reads: CASSYSDGVPGYTF. CDR3 bases: TGTGCCAGCAGTTACTCTGACGGAGTCCCTGGCTACACCTTC.

This clone was seen just once. The gene calls are TRBV5-6 and TRBJ1-3; 7 bases map to TRBD1. Losses at the gene ends were 5 bases for V and 4 bases for J; bases not matched to a gene: 6. The CDR3 has 14 residues. Germline V lookup: CDR1 SGHDT, CDR2 YYEEEE. The CDR3 sequence is CASRPTGTGNTIYF. The CDR3 DNA is TGTGCCAGCAGACCGACAGGGACGGGAAACACCATATATTTT.

This clone appeared once. The chain carries TRBV3-1 (or the pseudogene TRBV3-2) and TRBJ1-3, with a weak D call TRBD1 (5 bases). There are 13 residues in the CDR3. CDR1 is LGHDT and CDR2 is YNNKEL in the germline V gene (reference sequence). V lost 4 bases and J lost 4, with 8 bases in between. Written as DNA, the CDR3 is TGTGCCAGCAGCCCAGGGAGGGGAAACACCATATATTTT. This translates into CASSPGRGNTIYF.

The chain joins TRBV3-1 (or the pseudogene TRBV3-2) to TRBJ1-2; D gene uncertain. Germline V gene data show CDR1 as LGHDT and CDR2 as YNNKEL (reference sequence). The CDR3 covers 14 residues. V lost 2 bases to trimming and J lost 4 bases, with 11 bases between them. The CDR3 DNA follows: TGTGCCAGCAGCCAATCTCTCCTGGCCTATGGCTACACCTTC. Its translation is CASSQSLLAYGYTF.